A selection of T cell receptor beta chains follows, all from one sample in a study of regulatory T cells in long-lasting Graves disease. In TCRdb, the multiplex PCR reads were re-called with MiXCR into one record per CDR3 protein. Of about 540,000 distinct CDR3 sequences listed, around an eighth are singletons. The sample also formed part of further work on T cells in Graves' hyperthyroidism and ophthalmopathy.

The specimen was peripheral blood mononuclear cells (PBMCs), collected at new diagnosis, from a patient treated with antithyroid drugs. Receptor source: a man aged 25 to 45 with Graves disease. CDR3s include the opening cysteine and the closing phenylalanine or tryptophan. A D gene is named only where the DNA matches it firmly. Rows give clone size only sometimes, using once, few, many, or a class for an expanded clone.

J,V,size,D,CDR3,DNA
TRBJ1-2,TRBV5-6,NA,TRBD1,CASRGRDRAELNYGYTF,TGTGCCAGCAGGGGCCGGGACAGAGCGGAATTGAACTATGGCTACACCTTC
TRBJ2-7,TRBV5-1,few,NA,CASSRFTQGSYEQYF,TGCGCCAGCAGCCGCTTTACACAGGGATCCTACGAGCAGTACTTC
TRBJ2-3,TRBV3-1,many,NA,CATTSTDTQYF,TGTGCCACCACTAGCACAGATACGCAGTATTTT
TRBJ2-7,TRBV7-2,many,NA,CASSSSGLLSYEQYF,TGTGCCAGCAGCTCAAGCGGGCTCCTGTCCTACGAGCAGTACTTC
TRBJ1-6,TRBV20-1,NA,NA,CSPKVGAVRTPLHF,TGCAGTCCGAAGGTGGGGGCGGTGAGGACACCCCTCCACTTT
TRBJ2-3,TRBV12-3/TRBV12-4,many,TRBD2,CASSPRGVRTDTQYF,TGTGCCAGCAGCCCACGGGGGGTGCGCACAGATACGCAGTATTTT
TRBJ1-1,TRBV15,many,NA,CATSRDLGDTEAFF,TGTGCCACCAGCAGAGATTTGGGGGACACTGAAGCTTTCTTT
TRBJ2-7,TRBV10-3,many,TRBD2,CAISEREGQNEQYF,TGTGCCATCAGCGAGCGGGAGGGCCAAAACGAGCAGTACTTC
TRBJ2-7,TRBV29-1,many,NA,CSVGDFSYEQYF,TGCAGCGTCGGGGACTTCTCCTACGAGCAGTACTTC
TRBJ1-3,TRBV11-2,NA,NA,CASSFFGFSDSGNTIYF,TGTGCCAGCAGCTTTTTCGGATTCTCTGACTCTGGAAACACCATATATTTT
TRBJ1-2,TRBV29-1,many,TRBD1,CSVNQGAGDYGYTF,TGCAGCGTAAATCAGGGGGCAGGGGACTATGGCTACACCTTC
TRBJ1-1,TRBV27,NA,TRBD1,CASSLYSTGGTEAFF,TGTGCCAGCAGTTTATACTCGACAGGGGGCACTGAAGCTTTCTTT
TRBJ2-1,TRBV28,NA,NA,CASSLAGPRDNEQFF,TGTGCCAGCAGTCTGGCGGGACCGCGGGATAATGAGCAGTTCTTC
TRBJ2-7,TRBV7-3,many,NA,CASSLSGSHYEQYF,TGTGCCAGCAGCTTAAGTGGGTCTCACTACGAGCAGTACTTC
TRBJ2-7,TRBV20-1,many,TRBD2,CSARTSGRVEQYF,TGCAGTGCGAGGACTAGCGGGAGGGTCGAGCAGTACTTC
TRBJ1-2,TRBV18,few,NA,CASSHRDERYGYTF,TGTGCCAGCTCACACAGGGATGAGCGGTATGGCTACACCTTC
TRBJ1-3,TRBV6-1,many,NA,CASRGHRITSSGNTIYF,TGTGCCAGCAGAGGCCACAGGATTACAAGCTCTGGAAACACCATATATTTT
TRBJ1-1,TRBV5-1,NA,NA,CASSLVYIRTRNTEAFF,TGCGCCAGCAGCTTAGTCTATATTAGGACTCGGAACACTGAAGCTTTCTTT
TRBJ1-2,TRBV29-1,once,NA,CSPGGYTF,TGCAGCCCGGGTGGCTACACCTTC
TRBJ2-3,TRBV19,NA,TRBD2,CASSIVLLASGRRDTQYF,TGTGCCAGTAGTATAGTGCTCTTGGCCAGCGGGAGACGAGATACGCAGTATTTT
TRBJ2-1,TRBV4-2,NA,NA,CASSQEPALSYNEQFF,TGTGCCAGCAGCCAAGAGCCGGCACTCTCCTACAATGAGCAGTTCTTC
TRBJ2-7,TRBV9,few,NA,CASSVGSSGYEQYF,TGTGCCAGCAGCGTAGGTTCGTCGGGTTACGAGCAGTACTTC
TRBJ2-7,TRBV6-1,many,TRBD2,CASRLAGGKSYEQYF,TGTGCCAGCAGACTAGCGGGAGGGAAGTCCTACGAGCAGTACTTC
TRBJ2-3,TRBV6-2/TRBV6-3,few,NA,CASSYSSVAGTDTQYF,TGTGCCAGCAGTTACTCATCAGTAGCGGGCACAGATACGCAGTATTTT
TRBJ2-5,TRBV9,many,NA,CASSVDTGHQETQYF,TGTGCCAGCAGCGTGGATACAGGGCACCAAGAGACCCAGTACTTC
TRBJ2-2,TRBV12-3/TRBV12-4,many,NA,CASRGQGYGELFF,TGTGCCAGCCGGGGCCAGGGGTACGGGGAGCTGTTTTTT
TRBJ2-1,TRBV20-1,few,TRBD2,CSASGRVDEQFF,TGCAGTGCTAGCGGGAGGGTCGATGAGCAGTTCTTC
TRBJ1-4,TRBV18,many,NA,CASSSTGAGSEKLFF,TGTGCCAGCTCATCCACCGGGGCAGGGTCCGAAAAACTGTTTTTT